The clone carrying this TCR beta chain was seen many times. What it recognizes is unknown. In building TCR beta libraries, iRepertoire HTBI primers were used together with Arm-PCR of CDR3 regions. A single record per CDR3 protein comes from TCRdb applying MiXCR to the multiplex PCR reads. The table shows a few hundred thousand distinct CDR3 sequences, with 18% occurring only once. Trimming removed 6 bases from V and 5 bases from J, with 12 bases in between. The CDR3 runs 13 residues. This entry comes from a study of regulatory T cells in long-lasting Graves disease. Specified time point: newly diagnosed GD, antithyroid drugs for less than 3 months. Extracted PBMC RNA gave rise to the TCR library. Collection of peripheral blood (approximately 9 milliliters) was done using EDTA tubes. General study points: The number of shared public clonotypes was higher in persistent patients (2,741) than new patients (more than 850). Tissue studied was limited to peripheral blood, excluding thyroid tissue. It was in persistent disease that TRBV28, TRBJ1-2 and TRBJ2-5 were favored.

This specimen consisted of peripheral blood mononuclear cells (PBMCs), obtained at new diagnosis, from a patient treated with antithyroid drugs. The sequence was obtained from a female donor with Graves disease. V and J are TRBV12-3 or TRBV12-4 and TRBJ2-3; D unclear. The CDR3 nucleotides are TGTGCCAGCAGCCCCCAAATGCGAGATACGCAGTATTTT. It specifies CASSPQMRDTQYF.